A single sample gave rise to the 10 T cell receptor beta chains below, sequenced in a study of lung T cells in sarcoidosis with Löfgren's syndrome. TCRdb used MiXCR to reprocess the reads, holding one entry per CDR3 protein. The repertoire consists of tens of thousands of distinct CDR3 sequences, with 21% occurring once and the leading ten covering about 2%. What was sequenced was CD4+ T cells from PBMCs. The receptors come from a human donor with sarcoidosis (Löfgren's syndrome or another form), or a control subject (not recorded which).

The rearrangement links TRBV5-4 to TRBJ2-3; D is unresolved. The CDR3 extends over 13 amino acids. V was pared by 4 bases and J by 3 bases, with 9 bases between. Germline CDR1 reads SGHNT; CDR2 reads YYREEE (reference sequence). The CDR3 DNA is TGTGCCAGCAGCCGGTCTATTACAGATACGCAGTATTTT. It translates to CASSRSITDTQYF.

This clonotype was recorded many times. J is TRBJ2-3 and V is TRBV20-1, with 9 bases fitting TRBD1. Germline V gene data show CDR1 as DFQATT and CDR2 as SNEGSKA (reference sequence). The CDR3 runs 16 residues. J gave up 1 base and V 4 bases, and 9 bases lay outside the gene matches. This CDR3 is CSANPSGQGRTDTQYF. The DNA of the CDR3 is TGCAGTGCTAACCCCTCGGGACAGGGCCGCACAGATACGCAGTATTTT.

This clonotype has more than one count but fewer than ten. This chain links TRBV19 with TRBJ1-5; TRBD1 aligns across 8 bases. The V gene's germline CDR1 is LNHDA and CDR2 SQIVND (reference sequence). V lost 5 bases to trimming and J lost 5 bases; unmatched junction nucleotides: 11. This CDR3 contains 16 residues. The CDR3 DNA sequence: TGTGCCAGTAGTCCACGGACAGGGTTAATCGATCAGCCCCAGCATTTT. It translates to CASSPRTGLIDQPQHF. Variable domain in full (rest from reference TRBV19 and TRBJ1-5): DGGITQSPKYLFRKEGQNVTLSCEQNLNHDAMYWYRQDPGQGLRLIYYSQIVNDFQKGDIAEGYSVSREKKESFPLTVTSAQKNPTAFYLCASSPRTGLIDQPQHFGDGTRLSIL.

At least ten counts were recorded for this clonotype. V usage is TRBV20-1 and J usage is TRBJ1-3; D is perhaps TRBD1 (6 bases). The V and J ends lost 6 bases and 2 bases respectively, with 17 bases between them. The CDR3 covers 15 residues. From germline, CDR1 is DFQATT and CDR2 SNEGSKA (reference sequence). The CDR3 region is CSAPDRSGAGNTIYF. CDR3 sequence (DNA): TGCAGTGCCCCAGACAGGAGCGGAGCTGGAAACACCATATATTTT.

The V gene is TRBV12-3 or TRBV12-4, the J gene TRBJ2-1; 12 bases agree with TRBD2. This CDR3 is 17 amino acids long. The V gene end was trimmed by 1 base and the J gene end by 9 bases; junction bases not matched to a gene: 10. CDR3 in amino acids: CASSLVSSSGRASEQFF. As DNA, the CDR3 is TGTGCCAGCAGTTTAGTCTCGTCTAGCGGGAGGGCGAGTGAGCAGTTCTTC.

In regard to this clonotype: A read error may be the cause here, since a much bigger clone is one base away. The CDR3 reads CASSLYDSWDEQFF. For the CDR3, the DNA is TGTGCCAGCAGTTTATATGATAGCTGGGATGAGCAGTTCTTC. The chain recombines TRBV28 with TRBJ2-1; D remains unclear. Trimming pared 1 base from V and 8 bases from J, leaving 12 bases between. The CDR3 loop spans 14 amino acids. CDR1 is MDHEN, CDR2 SYDVKM, per germline.

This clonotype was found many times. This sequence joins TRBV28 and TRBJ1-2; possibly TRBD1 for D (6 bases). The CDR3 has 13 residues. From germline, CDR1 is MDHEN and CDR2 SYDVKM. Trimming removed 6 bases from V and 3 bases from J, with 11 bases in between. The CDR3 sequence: CASRGGGHYGYTF. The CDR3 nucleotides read TGTGCCAGCAGAGGGGGGGGACACTATGGCTACACCTTC.

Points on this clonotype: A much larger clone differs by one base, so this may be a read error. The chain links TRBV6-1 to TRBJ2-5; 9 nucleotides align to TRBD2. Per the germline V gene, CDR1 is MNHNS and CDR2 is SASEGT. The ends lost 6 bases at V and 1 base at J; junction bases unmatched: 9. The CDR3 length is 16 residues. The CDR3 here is CASSPRLADFQETQYF. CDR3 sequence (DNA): TGTGCCAGCAGCCCTCGACTAGCGGATTTCCAAGAGACCCAGTACTTC.

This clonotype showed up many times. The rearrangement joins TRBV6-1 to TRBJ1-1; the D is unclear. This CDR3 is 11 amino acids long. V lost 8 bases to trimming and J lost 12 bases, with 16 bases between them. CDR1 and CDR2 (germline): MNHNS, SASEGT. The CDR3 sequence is CASHSFDLTFF. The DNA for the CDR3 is TGTGCCAGCCACTCTTTTGACTTAACTTTCTTT.

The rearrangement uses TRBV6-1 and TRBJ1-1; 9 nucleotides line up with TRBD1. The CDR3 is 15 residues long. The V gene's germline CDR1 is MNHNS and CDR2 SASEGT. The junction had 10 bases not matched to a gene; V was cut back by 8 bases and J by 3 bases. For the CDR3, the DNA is TGTGCCAGCGGCCGCCAGACAGGGGGAGACACTGAAGCTTTCTTT. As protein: CASGRQTGGDTEAFF.